The rows below give T cell receptor beta chains drawn from one sample of a study of cytotoxic CD8 clonotypes in ibrutinib-treated CLL. Libraries were prepared by immunoSEQ multiplex PCR; TCRdb keeps only in-frame clonotypes and omits some of them. The table has approximately 90,000 clones, roughly three quarters seen once. Here the sequenced sample was PBMCs, taken after 24 months of ibrutinib treatment. Receptor source: a human donor with chronic lymphocytic leukemia. The CDR3 runs from the conserved cysteine through the conserved F or W. D genes are given only for firm matches. Clone size is shown for a subset of rows, as once, few, many or a class of expanded clone.

V	J	D	size	CDR3	DNA
TRBV6-1	TRBJ2-3	NA	NA	CASSEGYSTDTQYF	TGTGCCAGCAGTGAGGGCTACAGCACAGATACGCAGTATTTT
TRBV5-4	TRBJ2-1	NA	NA	CASSLFGEYNEQFF	TGTGCCAGCAGCTTGTTCGGAGAGTACAATGAGCAGTTCTTC
TRBV6-8	TRBJ1-5	NA	NA	CASSLWYGPTASNQPQHF	TGTGCCAGCAGCCTTTGGTATGGCCCGACAGCGAGCAATCAGCCCCAGCATTTT
TRBV29-1	TRBJ2-2	NA	NA	CSVLARGDTGELFF	TGCAGCGTGCTAGCGAGAGGGGACACCGGGGAGCTGTTTTTT
TRBV6-1	TRBJ2-1	TRBD2	NA	CASRGLAGTNEQFF	TGTGCCAGCAGAGGACTAGCGGGAACCAATGAGCAGTTCTTC
TRBV4-2	TRBJ2-3	NA	NA	CASSQDPGTGGTDTQYF	TGTGCCAGCAGCCAAGATCCGGGAACTGGGGGCACAGATACGCAGTATTTT
TRBV27	TRBJ2-1	TRBD2	once	CASSFSMGGGINEQFF	TGTGCCAGCAGTTTCTCGATGGGCGGGGGGATCAATGAGCAGTTCTTC
TRBV6-1	TRBJ2-5	NA	few	CASNEGGRETQYF	TGTGCCAGCAATGAGGGGGGGCGGGAGACCCAGTACTTC
TRBV10-3	TRBJ2-3	NA	few	CAISMAGAMGTDTQYF	TGTGCCATCAGTATGGCAGGGGCTATGGGCACAGATACGCAGTATTTT
TRBV30	TRBJ1-1	NA	NA	CASKRGDTEAFF	TGTGCCTCCAAAAGGGGGGACACTGAAGCTTTCTTT
TRBV7-9	TRBJ2-1	TRBD2	NA	CASSITSGNYNEQFF	TGTGCCAGCAGCATAACTAGCGGGAACTACAATGAGCAGTTCTTC
TRBV5-4	TRBJ1-2	TRBD1	NA	CASSFRQGASDGYTF	TGTGCCAGCAGCTTTCGACAGGGGGCGTCGGATGGCTACACCTTC
TRBV13	TRBJ2-6	NA	NA	CASSLGTGANVLTF	TGTGCCAGCAGCTTAGGGACTGGGGCCAACGTCCTGACTTTC
TRBV10-2	TRBJ1-2	TRBD1	few	CASSESRTGGDGYTF	TGCGCCAGCAGTGAGTCCAGGACAGGGGGCGATGGCTACACCTTC
TRBV5-6	TRBJ2-2	TRBD1	NA	CASSLQGPSGELFF	TGTGCCAGCAGCCTACAGGGGCCGAGCGGGGAGCTGTTTTTT
TRBV7-3	TRBJ2-5	NA	once	CASSLVSAGGETQYF	TGTGCCAGCAGCTTAGTGTCAGCGGGTGGTGAGACCCAGTACTTC
TRBV7-2	TRBJ2-5	NA	NA	CASSLEGMGGGRETQYF	TGTGCCAGCAGCTTAGAAGGGATGGGCGGTGGGCGGGAGACCCAGTACTTC
TRBV10-1	TRBJ1-5	TRBD1	NA	CASSDDRDQPQHF	TGCGCCAGCAGCGATGACAGGGATCAGCCCCAGCATTTT
TRBV5-8	TRBJ2-3	TRBD2	NA	CASSLGLARDTDTQYF	TGTGCCAGCAGCCTCGGACTAGCCCGGGACACAGATACGCAGTATTTT
TRBV18	TRBJ2-6	NA	NA	CASSPQAGANVLTF	TGTGCCAGCTCACCACAAGCTGGAGCCAACGTCCTGACTTTC
TRBV7-8	TRBJ2-7	TRBD1	NA	CASSLVGQGLHF	TGTGCCAGCAGCTTAGTGGGACAGGGTCTGCACTTC
TRBV5-1	TRBJ2-2	TRBD2	once	CASSLDSLAGGPTGELFF	TGCGCCAGCAGCTTGGATTCCCTAGCGGGGGGTCCCACCGGGGAGCTGTTTTTT
TRBV7-3	TRBJ1-1	NA	NA	CASSLSRNTEAFF	TGTGCCAGCAGCTTAAGCAGGAACACTGAAGCTTTCTTT
TRBV11-2	TRBJ2-4	NA	many	CASSSHGRRNIQYF	TGTGCCAGCAGCTCCCACGGACGGAGAAACATTCAGTACTTC
TRBV28	TRBJ2-7	NA	NA	CASTVGGYIYEQYF	TGTGCCAGCACCGTAGGGGGTTATATTTACGAGCAGTACTTC
TRBV9	TRBJ2-3	NA	NA	CASSVEFGGTDTQYF	TGTGCCAGCAGCGTAGAGTTTGGGGGCACAGATACGCAGTATTTT